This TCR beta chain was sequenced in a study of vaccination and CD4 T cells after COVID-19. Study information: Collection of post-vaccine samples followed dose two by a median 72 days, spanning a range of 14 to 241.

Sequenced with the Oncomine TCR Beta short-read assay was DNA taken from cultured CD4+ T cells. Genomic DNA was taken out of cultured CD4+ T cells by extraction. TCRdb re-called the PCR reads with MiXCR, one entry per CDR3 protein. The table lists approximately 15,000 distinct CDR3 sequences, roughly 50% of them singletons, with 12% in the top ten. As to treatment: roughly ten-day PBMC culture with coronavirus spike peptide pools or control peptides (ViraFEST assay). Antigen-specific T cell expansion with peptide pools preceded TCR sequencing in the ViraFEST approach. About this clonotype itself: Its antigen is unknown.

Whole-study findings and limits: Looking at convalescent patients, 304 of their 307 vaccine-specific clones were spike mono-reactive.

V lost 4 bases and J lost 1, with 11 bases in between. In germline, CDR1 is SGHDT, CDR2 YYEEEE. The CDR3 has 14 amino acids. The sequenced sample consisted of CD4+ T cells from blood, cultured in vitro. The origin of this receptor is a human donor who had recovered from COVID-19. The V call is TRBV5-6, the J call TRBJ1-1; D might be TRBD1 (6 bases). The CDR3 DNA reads TGTGCCAGCAGCCCCCCGACAGGGAACACTGAAGCTTTCTTT. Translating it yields CASSPPTGNTEAFF.